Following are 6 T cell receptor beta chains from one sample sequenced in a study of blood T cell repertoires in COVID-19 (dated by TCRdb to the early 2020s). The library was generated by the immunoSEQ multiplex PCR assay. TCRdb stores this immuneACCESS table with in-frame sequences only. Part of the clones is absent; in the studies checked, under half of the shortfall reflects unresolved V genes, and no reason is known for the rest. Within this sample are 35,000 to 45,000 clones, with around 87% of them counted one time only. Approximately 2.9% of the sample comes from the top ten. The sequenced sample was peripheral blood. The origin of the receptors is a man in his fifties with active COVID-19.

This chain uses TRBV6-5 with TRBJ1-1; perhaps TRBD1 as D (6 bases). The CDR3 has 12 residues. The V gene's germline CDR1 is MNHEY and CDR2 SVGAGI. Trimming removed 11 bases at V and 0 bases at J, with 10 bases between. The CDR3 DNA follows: TGTGCCTCCAGGACAGTGAACACTGAAGCTTTCTTT. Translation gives CASRTVNTEAFF.

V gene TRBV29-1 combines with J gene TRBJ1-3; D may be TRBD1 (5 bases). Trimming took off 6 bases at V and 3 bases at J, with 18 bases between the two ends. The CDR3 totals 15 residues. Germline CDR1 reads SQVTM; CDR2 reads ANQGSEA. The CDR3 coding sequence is TGCAGCGTCCGGGCCGGGACTCAAGGTGGAAACACCATATATTTT. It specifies CSVRAGTQGGNTIYF.

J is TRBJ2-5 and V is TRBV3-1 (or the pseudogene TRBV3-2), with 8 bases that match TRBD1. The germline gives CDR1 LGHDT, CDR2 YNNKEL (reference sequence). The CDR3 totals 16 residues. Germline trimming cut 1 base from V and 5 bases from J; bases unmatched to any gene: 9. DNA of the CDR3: TGTGCCAGCAGCCAAGGAGGACAGGGCGGGAAGGAGACCCAGTACTTC. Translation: CASSQGGQGGKETQYF.

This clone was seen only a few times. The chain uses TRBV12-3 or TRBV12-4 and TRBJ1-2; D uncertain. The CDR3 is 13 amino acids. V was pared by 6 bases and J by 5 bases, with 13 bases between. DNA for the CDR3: TGTGCCAGCAGCACCCTGGGAGGGTATGGCTACACCTTC. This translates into CASSTLGGYGYTF.

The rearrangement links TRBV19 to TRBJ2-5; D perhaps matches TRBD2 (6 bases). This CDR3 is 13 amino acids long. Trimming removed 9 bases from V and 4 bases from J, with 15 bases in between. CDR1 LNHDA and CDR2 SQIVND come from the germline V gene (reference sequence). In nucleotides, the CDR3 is TGTGCCAGCGCCCAGGTGGAGGGAGAGACCCAGTACTTC. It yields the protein CASAQVEGETQYF.

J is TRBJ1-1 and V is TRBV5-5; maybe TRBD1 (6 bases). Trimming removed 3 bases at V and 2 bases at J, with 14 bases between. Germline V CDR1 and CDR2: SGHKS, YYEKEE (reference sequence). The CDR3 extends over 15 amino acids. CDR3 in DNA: TGTGCCAGCAGCTCCCAACTAGGGGGAAACACTGAAGCTTTCTTT. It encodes CASSSQLGGNTEAFF. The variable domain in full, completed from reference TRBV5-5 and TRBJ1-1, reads DAGVTQSPTHLIKTRGQQVTLRCSPISGHKSVSWYQQVLGQGPQFIFQYYEKEERGRGNFPDRFSARQFPNYSSELNVNALLLGDSALYLCASSSQLGGNTEAFFGQGTRLTVV.